This is a list of T cell receptor beta chains from one sample in a study of OX40 agonist ivuxolimab in advanced cancers. The table came from immunoSEQ multiplex PCR; TCRdb's copy has only in-frame clones and leaves some out. The sample lists roughly 70,000 clones, around 90% occurring once. Sequenced material: CD4+ or CD8+ T cells sorted from blood, taken in a trial of the OX40 agonist ivuxolimab. Receptors originate from an adult with an advanced solid tumor such as melanoma, head and neck, liver or kidney cancer. CDR3s include the opening cysteine and the closing phenylalanine or tryptophan. A D gene is named only where the DNA matches it firmly. Rows give clone size only sometimes, using once, few, many, or a class for an expanded clone.

TRBJ2-1,.,.,TRBV4-3,CASSPSSTYNEQFF,TGCGCCAGCAGCCCGTCTAGTACCTACAATGAGCAGTTCTTC
TRBJ1-6,.,.,TRBV27,CASSPRGGALSNSPLHF,TGTGCCAGCAGCCCTCGGGGGGGGGCTTTATCCAATTCACCCCTCCACTTT
TRBJ2-7,TRBD2,.,TRBV28,CASSVRGTTYEQYF,TGTGCCAGCAGTGTCCGAGGGACTACCTACGAGCAGTACTTC
TRBJ2-7,TRBD2,.,TRBV5-1,CASSLAGLAGAYEQYF,TGCGCCAGCAGCTTGGCCGGACTAGCGGGAGCCTACGAGCAGTACTTC
TRBJ1-3,.,.,TRBV5-8,CASSLGEIGNTIYF,TGTGCCAGCAGCCTGGGTGAGATCGGAAACACCATATATTTT
TRBJ2-3,.,.,TRBV4-3,CASSQADTQYF,TGCGCCAGCAGCCAGGCAGATACGCAGTATTTT
TRBJ2-1,TRBD1,few,TRBV6-5,CASSFRGPTTNNEQFF,TGTGCCAGCAGTTTCAGGGGGCCTACTACTAACAATGAGCAGTTCTTC
TRBJ2-7,TRBD2,few,TRBV6-1,CASSERLAGGRNHYEQYF,TGTGCCAGCAGTGAGAGACTAGCGGGGGGGCGGAATCATTACGAGCAGTACTTC
TRBJ2-5,.,.,TRBV10-1,CASSFGIQETQYF,TGCGCCAGCAGTTTCGGGATCCAAGAGACCCAGTACTTC
TRBJ1-3,.,.,TRBV7-2,CASSLASGGNTIYF,TGTGCCAGCAGCTTAGCCTCAGGGGGAAACACCATATATTTT
TRBJ2-7,.,.,TRBV5-4,CASSWRGQSRYEQYF,TGTGCCAGCAGCTGGAGGGGACAGTCCCGCTACGAGCAGTACTTC
TRBJ2-3,TRBD2,.,TRBV5-4,CASSSSGGLGTQYF,TGTGCCAGCAGCTCTAGCGGGGGGCTAGGAACGCAGTATTTT